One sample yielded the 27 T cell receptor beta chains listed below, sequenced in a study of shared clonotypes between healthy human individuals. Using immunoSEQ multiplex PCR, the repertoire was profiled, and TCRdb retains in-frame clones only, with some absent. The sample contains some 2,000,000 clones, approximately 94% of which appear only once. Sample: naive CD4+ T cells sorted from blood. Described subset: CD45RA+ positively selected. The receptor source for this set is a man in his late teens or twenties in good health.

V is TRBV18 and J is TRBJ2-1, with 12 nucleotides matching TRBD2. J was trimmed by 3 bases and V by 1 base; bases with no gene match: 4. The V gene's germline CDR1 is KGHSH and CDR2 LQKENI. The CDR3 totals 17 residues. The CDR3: CASSPRLAGDIYNEQFF. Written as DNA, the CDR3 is TGTGCCAGCTCACCACGACTAGCGGGGGACATCTACAATGAGCAGTTCTTC.

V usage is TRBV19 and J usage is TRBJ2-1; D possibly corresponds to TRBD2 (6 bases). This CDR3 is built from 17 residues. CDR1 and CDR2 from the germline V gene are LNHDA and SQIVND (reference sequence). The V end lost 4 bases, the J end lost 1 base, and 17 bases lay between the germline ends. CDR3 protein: CASSRDPSATSYNEQFF. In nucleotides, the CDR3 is TGTGCCAGTAGTAGGGATCCTAGCGCGACGTCCTACAATGAGCAGTTCTTC.

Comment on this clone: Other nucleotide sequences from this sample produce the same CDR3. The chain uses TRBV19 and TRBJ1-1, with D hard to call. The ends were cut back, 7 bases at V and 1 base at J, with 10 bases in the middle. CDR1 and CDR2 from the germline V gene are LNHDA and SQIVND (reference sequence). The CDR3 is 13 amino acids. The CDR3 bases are TGTGCCAGTACCCGGACCGAGAACACTGAAGCTTTCTTT. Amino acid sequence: CASTRTENTEAFF.

CDR3 residues: CSSRDNKYEQYF. As DNA, the CDR3 is TGCAGCTCCCGGGACAACAAGTACGAGCAGTACTTC. The chain combines TRBV29-1 with TRBJ2-7, with a tentative D call TRBD1 (6 bases). Germline values: CDR1 SQVTM, CDR2 ANQGSEA. CDR3 length equals 12 residues. Trimming took 8 bases from V and 4 from J, leaving 15 bases between them.

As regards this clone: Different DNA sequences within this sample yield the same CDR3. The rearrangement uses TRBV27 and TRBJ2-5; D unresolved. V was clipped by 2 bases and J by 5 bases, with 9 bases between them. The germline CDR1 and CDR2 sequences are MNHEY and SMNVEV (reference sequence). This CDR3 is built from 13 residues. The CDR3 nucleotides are TGTGCCAGCAGTTTAATAGGACGGGAGACCCAGTACTTC. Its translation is CASSLIGRETQYF.

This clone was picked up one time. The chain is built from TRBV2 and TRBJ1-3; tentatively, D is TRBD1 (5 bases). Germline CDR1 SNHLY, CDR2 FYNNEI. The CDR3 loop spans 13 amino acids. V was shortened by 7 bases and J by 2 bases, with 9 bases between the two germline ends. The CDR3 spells CASKQGPGNTIYF. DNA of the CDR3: TGTGCCAGCAAGCAGGGCCCTGGAAACACCATATATTTT.

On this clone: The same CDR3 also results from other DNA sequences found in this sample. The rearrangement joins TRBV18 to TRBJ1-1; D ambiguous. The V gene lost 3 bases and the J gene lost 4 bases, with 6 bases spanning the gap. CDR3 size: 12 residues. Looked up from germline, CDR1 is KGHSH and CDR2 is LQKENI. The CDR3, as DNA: TGTGCCAGCTCACCTCCGGGCACTGAAGCTTTCTTT. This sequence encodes CASSPPGTEAFF.

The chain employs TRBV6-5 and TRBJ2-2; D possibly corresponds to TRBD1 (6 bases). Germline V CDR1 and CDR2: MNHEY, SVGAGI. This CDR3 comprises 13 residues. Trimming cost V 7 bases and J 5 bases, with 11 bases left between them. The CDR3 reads CASTRGRTGELFF. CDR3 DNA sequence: TGTGCCAGCACCAGGGGCCGTACCGGGGAGCTGTTTTTT.

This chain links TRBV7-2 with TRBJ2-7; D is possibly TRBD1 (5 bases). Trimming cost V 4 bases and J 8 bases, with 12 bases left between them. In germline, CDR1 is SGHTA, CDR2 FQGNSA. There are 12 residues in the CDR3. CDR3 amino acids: CASSSRTNQQYF. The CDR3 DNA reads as TGTGCCAGCAGCTCTCGGACAAACCAGCAGTACTTC.

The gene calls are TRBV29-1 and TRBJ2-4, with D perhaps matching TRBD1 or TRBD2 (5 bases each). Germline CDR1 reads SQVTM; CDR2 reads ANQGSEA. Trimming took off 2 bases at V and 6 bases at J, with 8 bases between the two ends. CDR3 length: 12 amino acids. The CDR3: CSVERDGNIQYF. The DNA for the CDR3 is TGCAGCGTTGAAAGGGACGGAAACATTCAGTACTTC.

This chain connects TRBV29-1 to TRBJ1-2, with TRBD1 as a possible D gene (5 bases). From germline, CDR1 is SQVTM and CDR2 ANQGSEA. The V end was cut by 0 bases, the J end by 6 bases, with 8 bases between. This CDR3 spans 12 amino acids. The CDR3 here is CSVEDQGDGYTF. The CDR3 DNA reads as TGCAGCGTTGAAGACCAGGGCGATGGCTACACCTTC.

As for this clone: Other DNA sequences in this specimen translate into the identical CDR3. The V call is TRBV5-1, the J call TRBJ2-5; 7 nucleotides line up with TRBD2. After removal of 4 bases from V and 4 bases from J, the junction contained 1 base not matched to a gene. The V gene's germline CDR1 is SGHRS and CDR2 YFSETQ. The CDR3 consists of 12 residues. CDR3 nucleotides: TGCGCCAGCAGCCCGGGGGGAGAGACCCAGTACTTC. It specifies CASSPGGETQYF. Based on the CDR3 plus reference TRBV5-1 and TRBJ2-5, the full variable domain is KAGVTQTPRYLIKTRGQQVTLSCSPISGHRSVSWYQQTPGQGLQFLFEYFSETQRNKGNFPGRFSGRQFSNSRSEMNVSTLELGDSALYLCASSPGGETQYFGPGTRLLVL.

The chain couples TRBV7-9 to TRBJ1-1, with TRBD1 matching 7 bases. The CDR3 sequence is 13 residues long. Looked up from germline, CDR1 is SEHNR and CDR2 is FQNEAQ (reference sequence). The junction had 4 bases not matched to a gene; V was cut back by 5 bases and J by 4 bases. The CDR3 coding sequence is TGTGCCAGCAGCCCGGACAGGTTCACTGAAGCTTTCTTT. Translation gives CASSPDRFTEAFF.

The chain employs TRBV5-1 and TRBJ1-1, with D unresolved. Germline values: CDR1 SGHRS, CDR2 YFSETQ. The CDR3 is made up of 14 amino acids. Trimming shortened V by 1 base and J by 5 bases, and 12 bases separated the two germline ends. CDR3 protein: CASSLFGELTEAFF. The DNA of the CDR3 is TGCGCCAGCAGCTTGTTCGGGGAGTTGACTGAAGCTTTCTTT.

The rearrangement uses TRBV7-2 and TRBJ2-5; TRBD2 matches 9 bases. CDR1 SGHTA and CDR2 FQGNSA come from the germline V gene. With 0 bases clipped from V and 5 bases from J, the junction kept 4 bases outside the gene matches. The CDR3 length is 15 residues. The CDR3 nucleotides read TGTGCCAGCAGCTTAGCGGGCGGGAGGGAGGAGACCCAGTACTTC. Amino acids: CASSLAGGREETQYF.

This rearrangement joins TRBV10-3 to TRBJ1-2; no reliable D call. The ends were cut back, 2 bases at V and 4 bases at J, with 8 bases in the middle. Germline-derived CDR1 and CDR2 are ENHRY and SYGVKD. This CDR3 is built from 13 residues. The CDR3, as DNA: TGTGCCATCAGTGAGCAGACGGGCTATGGCTACACCTTC. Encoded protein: CAISEQTGYGYTF.

Here the CDR3 reads CASSQGQGTTGELFF. DNA for the CDR3: TGTGCCAGCTCACAAGGACAGGGTACCACCGGGGAGCTGTTTTTT. The chain joins TRBV18 to TRBJ2-2, with 8 bases fitting TRBD1. The germline V gene has CDR1 KGHSH and CDR2 LQKENI. The CDR3 contains 15 residues. J gave up 4 bases and V 4 bases, and 5 bases lay outside the gene matches.

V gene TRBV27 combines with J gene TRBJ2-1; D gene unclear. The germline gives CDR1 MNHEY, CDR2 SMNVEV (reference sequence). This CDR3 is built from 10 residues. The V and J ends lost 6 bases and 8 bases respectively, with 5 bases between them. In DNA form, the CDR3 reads TGTGCCAGCAGACTATATGAGCAGTTCTTC. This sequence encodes CASRLYEQFF.

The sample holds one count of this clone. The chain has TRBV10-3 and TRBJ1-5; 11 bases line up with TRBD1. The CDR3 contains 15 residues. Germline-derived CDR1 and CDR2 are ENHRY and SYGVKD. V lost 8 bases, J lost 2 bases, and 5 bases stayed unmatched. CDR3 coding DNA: TGTGCCATCGGGGGACAGGGGGATGGCAATCAGCCCCAGCATTTT. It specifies CAIGGQGDGNQPQHF.

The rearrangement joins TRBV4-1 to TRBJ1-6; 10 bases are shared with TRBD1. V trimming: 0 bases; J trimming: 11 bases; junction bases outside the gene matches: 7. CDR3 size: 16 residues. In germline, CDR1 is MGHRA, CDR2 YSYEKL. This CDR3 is CASSQDVGTGAPPLHF. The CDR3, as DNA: TGCGCCAGCAGCCAAGATGTCGGGACAGGGGCCCCACCCCTCCACTTT.

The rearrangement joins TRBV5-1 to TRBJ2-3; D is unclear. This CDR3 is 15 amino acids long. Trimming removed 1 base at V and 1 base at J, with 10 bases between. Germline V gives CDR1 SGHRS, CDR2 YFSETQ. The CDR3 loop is CASSLIGSGTDTQYF. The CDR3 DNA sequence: TGCGCCAGCAGCTTGATCGGAAGCGGCACAGATACGCAGTATTTT.

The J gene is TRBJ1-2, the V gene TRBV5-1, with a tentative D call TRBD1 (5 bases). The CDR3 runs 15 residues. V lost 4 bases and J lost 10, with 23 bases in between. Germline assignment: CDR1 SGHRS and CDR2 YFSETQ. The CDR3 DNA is TGCGCCAGCAGCCCGACCTGGGACGTAGGTCAAGTCTACACCTTC. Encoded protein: CASSPTWDVGQVYTF.

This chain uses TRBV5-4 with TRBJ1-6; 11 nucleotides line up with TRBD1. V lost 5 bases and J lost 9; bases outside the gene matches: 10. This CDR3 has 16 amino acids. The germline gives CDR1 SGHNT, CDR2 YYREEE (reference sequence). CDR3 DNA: TGTGCCAGCAGGACGACCGGGACAGGGGGGAGTTCACCCCTCCACTTT. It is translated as CASRTTGTGGSSPLHF.

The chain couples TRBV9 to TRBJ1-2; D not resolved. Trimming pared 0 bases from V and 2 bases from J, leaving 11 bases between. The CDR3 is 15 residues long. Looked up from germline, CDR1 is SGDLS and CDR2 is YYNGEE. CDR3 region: CASSVDPVANYGYTF. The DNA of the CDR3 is TGTGCCAGCAGCGTAGACCCGGTGGCCAACTATGGCTACACCTTC.

The CDR3 here is CAWSGGVLYF. The CDR3 coding sequence is TGTGCCTGGAGTGGAGGGGTCTTGTACTTC. The rearrangement links TRBV30 to TRBJ2-4, with D perhaps given as TRBD1 or TRBD2 (5 bases each). Trimming took off 1 base at V and 15 bases at J, with 10 bases between the two ends. Germline CDR1 and CDR2: GTSNPN and SVGIG (reference sequence). The length of the CDR3 is 10 residues.

CDR3 loop: CAISESFPGQSSYEQYF. The CDR3 DNA reads TGTGCCATCAGTGAGTCTTTTCCGGGACAGAGCTCCTACGAGCAGTACTTC. This chain joins TRBV10-3 and TRBJ2-7; 7 nucleotides align to TRBD1. This CDR3 comprises 17 residues. The germline gives CDR1 ENHRY, CDR2 SYGVKD. V shed 0 bases and J 0 bases; nucleotides not matched to a gene: 8.

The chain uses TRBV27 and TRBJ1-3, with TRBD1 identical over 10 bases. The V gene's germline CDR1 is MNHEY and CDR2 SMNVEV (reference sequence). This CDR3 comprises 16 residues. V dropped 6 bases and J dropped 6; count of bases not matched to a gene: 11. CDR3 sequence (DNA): TGTGCCAGCAGACTTGAGACAGGGGGCAGCGAAAACACCATATATTTT. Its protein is CASRLETGGSENTIYF.